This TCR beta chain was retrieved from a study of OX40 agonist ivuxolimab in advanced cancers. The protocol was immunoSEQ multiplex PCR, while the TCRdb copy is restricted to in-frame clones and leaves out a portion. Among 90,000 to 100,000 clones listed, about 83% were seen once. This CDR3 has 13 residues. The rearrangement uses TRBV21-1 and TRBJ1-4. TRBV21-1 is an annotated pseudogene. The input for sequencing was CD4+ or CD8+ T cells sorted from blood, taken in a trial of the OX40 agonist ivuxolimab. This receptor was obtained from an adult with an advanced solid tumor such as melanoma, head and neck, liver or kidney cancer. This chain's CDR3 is CASSRPGNEKLFF. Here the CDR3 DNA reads TGTGCCAGCAGCAGACCCGGGAATGAAAAACTGTTTTTT.